This T cell receptor (beta chain) stems from a study of T cells in Graves' hyperthyroidism and ophthalmopathy. This clonotype was seen ten or more times. Amplification targeted TCR beta CDR3 regions from RNA transcripts. The HTBI primer set was used in a first-round RT-PCR of the TCR CDR3. TCRdb re-called the multiplex PCR reads through MiXCR, storing one row per CDR3 protein. Of about 590,000 distinct CDR3 sequences listed, around 14% are singletons. The source is a woman between 18 and 30 years old with Graves' ophthalmopathy. Specimen: blood.

The CDR3, as DNA: TGCGCCAGCAGCTTGGTTGGACGCCACAATGAGCAGTTCTTC. Translating gives CASSLVGRHNEQFF. The V and J genes are TRBV5-1 and TRBJ2-1; D is ambiguous. Germline assignment: CDR1 SGHRS and CDR2 YFSETQ. CDR3 length: 14 amino acids. Trimming removed 0 bases from V and 5 bases from J, with 9 bases in between.